This paragraph reports one T cell receptor beta chain. What it binds is unknown. Between the trimmed V and J ends, which lost 5 bases and 4 bases, there was a span of 10 bases. The CDR3 totals 14 residues. Germline-derived CDR1 and CDR2 are SGHRS and YFSETQ. The data were obtained in a study of T-cell reconstitution after alpha-beta-depleted transplantation in children. General study findings and limits: As was reported, about two months after transplant, alpha-beta T cells came from several hundred expanded graft clones. Day-60 TCRbeta diversity that was high in some patients was derived from surviving recipient T cells and thymic progenitors.

Unique molecular identifiers featured in how the TCRbeta library was prepared. One entry per CDR3 protein results from TCRdb running MiXCR on the PCR reads. Of about a million distinct CDR3 sequences listed, about 29% are singletons. The sample was PBMCs, mostly from graft donor cells, taken 360 days after TCRalphabeta/CD19-depleted stem cell transplant. The V and J genes are TRBV5-1 and TRBJ1-6; no reliable D call. The source is a boy under two years old who had a stem cell transplant for SCID, so the T cells may come from the graft donor. This CDR3 reads CASRWSGYNSPLHF. The CDR3 DNA reads TGCGCCAGCAGATGGTCCGGGTATAATTCACCCCTCCACTTT. Combining the CDR3 with reference TRBV5-1 and TRBJ1-6 gives the whole variable domain KAGVTQTPRYLIKTRGQQVTLSCSPISGHRSVSWYQQTPGQGLQFLFEYFSETQRNKGNFPGRFSGRQFSNSRSEMNVSTLELGDSALYLCASRWSGYNSPLHFGNGTRLTVT.